One sample yielded the 10 T cell receptor beta chains listed below, sequenced in a study of early T cells in non-severe SARS-CoV-2 infection. TCRdb independently ran MiXCR on the 5' RACE reads; one entry per CDR3 protein. Of tens of thousands of distinct CDR3 sequences in the sample, about an eighth are singletons; the top ten hold about 5.8%. The material was whole blood, obtained at baseline. The receptors come from an adult who was a healthcare worker with PCR-confirmed SARS-CoV-2 infection or an uninfected control (not recorded which).

The chain is built from TRBV7-9 and TRBJ2-1; weak D call: TRBD1 (5 bases). CDR3 length: 14 amino acids. V was trimmed by 2 bases and J by 4 bases, leaving 9 bases between them. Germline CDR1 is SEHNR and CDR2 is FQNEAQ (reference sequence). CDR3 in DNA: TGTGCCAGCAGCTTAACACAGGCGTACAATGAGCAGTTCTTC. Amino acid sequence: CASSLTQAYNEQFF.

The chain recombines TRBV9 with TRBJ2-3; TRBD2 matches 8 bases. Germline V lookup: CDR1 SGDLS, CDR2 YYNGEE. CDR3 length equals 17 residues. Trimming removed 4 bases from V and 5 bases from J; junction bases left unmatched: 15. The chain's CDR3 is CASSPAGIAGIGDTQYF. The CDR3 region has the DNA TGTGCCAGCAGCCCCGCCGGGATAGCGGGGATAGGAGATACGCAGTATTTT.

J is TRBJ1-1 and V is TRBV28, with 7 bases fitting TRBD1. Germline V lookup: CDR1 MDHEN, CDR2 SYDVKM. Trimming removed 3 bases from V and 3 bases from J; junction bases left unmatched: 4. There are 14 residues in the CDR3. The CDR3 loop reads CASSFNRGYTEAFF. CDR3 DNA sequence: TGTGCCAGCAGTTTTAACAGGGGATACACTGAAGCTTTCTTT.

This clonotype appeared many times. The rearrangement links TRBV3-1 to TRBJ1-1; D is unresolved. Germline CDR1 and CDR2: LGHDT and YNNKEL (reference sequence). This CDR3 has 13 amino acids. V lost 6 bases to trimming and J lost 1 base, with 9 bases between them. CDR3 bases: TGTGCCAGCAGGGCTCTACCGAACACTGAAGCTTTCTTT. Amino acid sequence: CASRALPNTEAFF.

The chain links TRBV29-1 to TRBJ2-1, with 10 bases lining up with TRBD2. Germline V gene sequence: CDR1 SQVTM, CDR2 ANQGSEA. V lost 7 bases, J lost 4 bases, and 13 bases stayed unmatched. The CDR3 is 16 residues long. The CDR3 DNA sequence: TGCAGCGGATATAGCGGGGGGCGGGCTGGTTACAATGAGCAGTTCTTC. Its translation is CSGYSGGRAGYNEQFF.

This clonotype was detected a few times. This chain connects TRBV20-1 to TRBJ2-3; a possible D gene is TRBD2 (5 bases). This CDR3 contains 14 residues. Germline V gene sequence: CDR1 DFQATT, CDR2 SNEGSKA (reference sequence). V was clipped by 2 bases and J by 1 base, with 10 bases between them. The CDR3 DNA is TGCAGTGCTAGAATGGGAGCCCGCACAGATACGCAGTATTTT. Translation gives CSARMGARTDTQYF.

This clonotype was counted at least ten times. The chain combines TRBV29-1 with TRBJ2-7; 9 bases line up with TRBD2. Trimming cost V 5 bases and J 7 bases; bases outside gene matches: 15. The CDR3 has 15 amino acids. Looked up from germline, CDR1 is SQVTM and CDR2 is ANQGSEA. The CDR3 loop reads CSVRLADKILGEQYF. The CDR3 DNA reads TGCAGCGTTCGACTAGCGGACAAGATACTGGGGGAGCAGTACTTC.

This clonotype appeared a few times. The V call is TRBV9, the J call TRBJ1-4; D possibly corresponds to TRBD1 (6 bases). The CDR3 extends over 14 amino acids. Trimming pared 3 bases from V and 7 bases from J, leaving 13 bases between. Germline loops: CDR1 SGDLS, CDR2 YYNGEE. CDR3 protein: CASSAQGSSEKLFF. CDR3 nucleotide sequence: TGTGCCAGCAGCGCCCAGGGGTCTAGTGAAAAACTGTTTTTT.

This clonotype was detected only a few times. This sequence joins TRBV5-1 and TRBJ2-5, with a tentative D call TRBD2 (6 bases). V was clipped by 4 bases and J by 2 bases, with 15 bases between them. Germline V gene data show CDR1 as SGHRS and CDR2 as YFSETQ. This CDR3 is built from 15 residues. CDR3 sequence: CASSLTDGGQETQYF. The CDR3 DNA reads TGCGCCAGCAGCCTAACTGACGGGGGACAAGAGACCCAGTACTTC.

With regard to this clonotype: Sequence at one end of the junction differs from germline and may be a read error. CDR3 protein: CVSSSHRGNTGELFF. CDR3 sequence (DNA): TGTGTCAGCAGTTCCCATCGGGGGAACACCGGGGAGCTGTTTTTT. The rearrangement links TRBV7-6 to TRBJ2-2; the D gene is possibly TRBD2 (5 bases). Germline-derived CDR1 and CDR2 are SGHVS and FNYEAQ. This CDR3 region has 15 residues.